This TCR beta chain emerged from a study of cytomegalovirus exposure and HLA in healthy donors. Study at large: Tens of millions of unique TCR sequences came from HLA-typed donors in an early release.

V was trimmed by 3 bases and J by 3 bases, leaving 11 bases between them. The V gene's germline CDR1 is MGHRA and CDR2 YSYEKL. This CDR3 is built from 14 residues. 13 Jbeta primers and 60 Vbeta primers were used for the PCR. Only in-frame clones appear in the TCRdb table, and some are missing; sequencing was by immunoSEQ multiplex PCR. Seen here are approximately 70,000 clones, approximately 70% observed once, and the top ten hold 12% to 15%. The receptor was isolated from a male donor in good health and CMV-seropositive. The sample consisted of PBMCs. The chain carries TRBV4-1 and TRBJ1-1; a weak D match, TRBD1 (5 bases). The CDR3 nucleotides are TGCGCCAGCAGCCACGTACGGGGGGACACTGAAGCTTTCTTT. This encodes CASSHVRGDTEAFF.